Below, one T cell receptor beta chain is given with its context. The source of the sample is a study of blood T cell repertoires in COVID-19. Original methodology: Nucleated cell number was recorded as an estimate derived from reference gene primer amplification. Libraries were prepared by immunoSEQ multiplex PCR; TCRdb keeps only in-frame clonotypes and omits some of them. The V and J calls and the clone size are those of that table, but D and trimming were determined from the DNA. Of about 350,000 clones listed, roughly 86% are singletons. Residents of over 20 US areas, aged roughly 18 to 89 years, made up the participants. Exposed volunteers were people who met a COVID-19 case within 2 weeks before study entry. Trimming took 2 bases from V and 4 from J, leaving 18 bases between them. Germline values: CDR1 MNHEY, CDR2 SMNVEV (reference sequence). This CDR3 is built from 17 residues.

The source of this sequence is a woman aged 30 to 39 who had been exposed to COVID-19. The J gene is TRBJ1-5, the V gene TRBV27; D gene uncertain. The sequenced sample consisted of PBMCs or T cells enriched from blood (not recorded which). For the CDR3, the DNA is TGTGCCAGCAGTTTAGTCGCCCAACCGAGGAGAAATCAGCCCCAGCATTTT. Residues: CASSLVAQPRRNQPQHF.